The rows below give T cell receptor beta chains drawn from one sample of a study of shared clonotypes between healthy human individuals. Generated by immunoSEQ multiplex PCR, the TCRdb table keeps only in-frame clones and is missing some. Of about 1.1 million clones listed, approximately 80% are singletons. The sample consisted of memory CD4+ T cells from PBMCs. The source is a man younger than 30 in good health. Some clones in this sample may be carry-over from other donors' samples. Both conserved end residues are part of each CDR3. D genes are given only for firm matches. Not all rows give a size; the values are once, few, many and, for expanded clones, a class.

CDR3 | DNA | D | size | J | V
CASSLARGQPNEKLFF | TGTGCCAGCAGCTTAGCGCGGGGGCAGCCTAATGAAAAACTGTTTTTT | NA | NA | TRBJ1-4 | TRBV7-9
CASSLAMRQALYGYTF | TGCGCCAGCAGCTTGGCCATGCGACAGGCGCTCTATGGCTACACCTTC | NA | NA | TRBJ1-2 | TRBV5-1
CASSSGQGSDTEAFF | TGTGCCAGCAGTTCCGGACAGGGAAGTGATACTGAAGCTTTCTTT | TRBD1 | NA | TRBJ1-1 | TRBV11-3
CASSLRRDTGELFF | TGCGCCAGCAGCTTGAGACGGGATACCGGGGAGCTGTTTTTT | NA | NA | TRBJ2-2 | TRBV5-1
CASSLIQVSTITDTQYF | TGTGCCAGCAGCTTAATACAGGTCTCTACAATCACAGATACGCAGTATTTT | NA | NA | TRBJ2-3 | TRBV7-8
CASSFGGGQETQYF | TGCGCCAGCAGCTTCGGAGGAGGCCAAGAGACCCAGTACTTC | NA | NA | TRBJ2-5 | TRBV5-1
CASSPRTDSGANVLTF | TGCGCCAGCAGCCCCAGGACAGACTCTGGGGCCAACGTCCTGACTTTC | NA | NA | TRBJ2-6 | TRBV4-1
CASNREGNQPQHF | TGTGCCAGTAACAGGGAGGGCAATCAGCCCCAGCATTTT | NA | NA | TRBJ1-5 | TRBV19
CASSQPDRGPGNTIYF | TGTGCCAGCAGCCAACCGGACAGGGGGCCTGGAAACACCATATATTTT | TRBD1 | once | TRBJ1-3 | TRBV4-2
CASSHLRASGFTDTQYF | TGTGCCAGCAGTCACCTACGGGCTAGCGGTTTCACAGATACGCAGTATTTT | TRBD2 | few | TRBJ2-3 | TRBV28
CASGLGETGEMDTEAFF | TGTGCTAGTGGTTTAGGGGAGACAGGGGAGATGGACACTGAAGCTTTCTTT | TRBD1 | NA | TRBJ1-1 | TRBV12-5
CASSGTGLSNTEAFF | TGTGCCAGCTCAGGGACAGGGCTATCGAACACTGAAGCTTTCTTT | TRBD1 | few | TRBJ1-1 | TRBV18
CASSAGVLALSNIQYF | TGTGCCAGCAGCGCTGGGGTCCTAGCGCTATCAAACATTCAGTACTTC | NA | NA | TRBJ2-4 | TRBV5-8
CASSEVGTEAFF | TGTGCCAGCAGTGAAGTAGGCACTGAAGCTTTCTTT | NA | NA | TRBJ1-1 | TRBV6-1
CASNRPSPVPEAFF | TGTGCCAGCAATAGGCCCTCCCCAGTTCCTGAAGCTTTCTTT | NA | NA | TRBJ1-1 | TRBV2
CASSPRRVGANEKLFF | TGTGCCAGCAGCCCAAGACGGGTAGGGGCTAATGAAAAACTGTTTTTT | NA | NA | TRBJ1-4 | TRBV7-2
CASSLVSGRALSYNEQFF | TGTGCCAGCAGCTTAGTGAGCGGGAGGGCCCTCTCCTACAATGAGCAGTTCTTC | TRBD2 | NA | TRBJ2-1 | TRBV11-2
CASSYFGTGLNQPQHF | TGTGCCAGTAGTTACTTCGGGACAGGGCTCAATCAGCCCCAGCATTTT | TRBD1 | NA | TRBJ1-5 | TRBV19
CASSHGTGPYNEQFF | TGTGCCAGCAGTCATGGGACAGGGCCCTACAATGAGCAGTTCTTC | TRBD1 | NA | TRBJ2-1 | TRBV6-1
CASSYSGQPNGYTF | TGTGCCAGCAGTTACTCGGGACAGCCTAATGGCTACACCTTC | TRBD1 | few | TRBJ1-2 | TRBV6-5
CASSQSSTSGGVGETQYF | TGTGCCAGCAGCCAATCATCGACTAGCGGGGGAGTGGGGGAGACCCAGTACTTC | TRBD2 | once | TRBJ2-5 | TRBV4-2
CASSPGLAREQFF | TGTGCCAGCAGCCCTGGACTAGCCCGTGAGCAGTTCTTC | TRBD2 | NA | TRBJ2-1 | TRBV14
CAISGQGYEQYF | TGTGCCATCAGTGGGCAGGGTTACGAGCAGTACTTC | NA | NA | TRBJ2-7 | TRBV10-3
CASSVSGLGNLRQFF | TGTGCCAGCAGCGTCTCGGGACTAGGCAATCTCAGGCAGTTCTTC | TRBD2 | NA | TRBJ2-1 | TRBV9
CASRQLQQGSTEAFF | TGTGCCAGCAGACAACTCCAACAGGGTTCGACTGAAGCTTTCTTT | NA | NA | TRBJ1-1 | TRBV7-9
CASRLTDTQYF | TGTGCCAGTCGTCTTACAGATACGCAGTATTTT | NA | NA | TRBJ2-3 | TRBV28
CASSPPPAPYNEQFF | TGTGCCAGCAGCCCCCCCCCGGCGCCTTACAATGAGCAGTTCTTC | NA | NA | TRBJ2-1 | TRBV27
CTSSQDCRNTEAFF | TGCACCAGCAGCCAAGATTGTCGGAACACTGAAGCTTTCTTT | NA | NA | TRBJ1-1 | TRBV1
CASSLGGQAETQYF | TGCGCCAGCAGCCTAGGCGGACAGGCGGAGACCCAGTACTTC | TRBD1 | NA | TRBJ2-5 | TRBV5-1
CASSMRRYGGEQYF | TGTGCCAGTAGTATGCGAAGATATGGGGGCGAGCAGTACTTC | NA | NA | TRBJ2-7 | TRBV19
CASSATRTKTGVEKLFF | TGTGCCAGCAGCGCGACACGGACAAAGACAGGGGTAGAAAAACTGTTTTTT | TRBD1 | once | TRBJ1-4 | TRBV7-9
CASSFYPLAGGNEQFF | TGTGCCAGCAGCTTTTATCCCCTAGCGGGAGGGAATGAGCAGTTCTTC | TRBD2 | once | TRBJ2-1 | TRBV7-2
CASSFSRETQYF | TGTGCCAGCAGCTTCTCCAGAGAGACCCAGTACTTC | NA | NA | TRBJ2-5 | TRBV9
CASSWDPSTDTQYF | TGTGCCAGCAGTTGGGACCCCAGCACAGATACGCAGTATTTT | NA | NA | TRBJ2-3 | TRBV5-4
CASSLGSVSGNTIYF | TGTGCCAGCAGCTTAGGGTCAGTCTCTGGAAACACCATATATTTT | NA | NA | TRBJ1-3 | TRBV11-2
CASREQGGEKLFF | TGTGCCAGCAGGGAACAGGGTGGGGAAAAACTGTTTTTT | NA | many | TRBJ1-4 | TRBV28
CASSGQSGTADTQYF | TGTGCCAGCAGTGGTCAGAGCGGGACGGCAGATACGCAGTATTTT | TRBD2 | NA | TRBJ2-3 | TRBV2
CASSLVGATSGANVLTF | TGCGCCAGCAGCTTGGTGGGGGCTACGTCTGGGGCCAACGTCCTGACTTTC | NA | NA | TRBJ2-6 | TRBV5-1
CASSETGGDTEAFF | TGTGCCAGCAGCGAGACAGGCGGGGACACTGAAGCTTTCTTT | NA | NA | TRBJ1-1 | TRBV7-3
CASSPGFISGNTIYF | TGTGCCAGCAGCCCTGGGTTCATCTCTGGAAACACCATATATTTT | NA | NA | TRBJ1-3 | TRBV11-2
CASSQEPSGRPKDNEQFF | TGCGCCAGCAGCCAAGAGCCTAGCGGGAGGCCCAAAGACAATGAGCAGTTCTTC | TRBD2 | NA | TRBJ2-1 | TRBV4-1
CASSSIGRSSGTDTQYF | TGCGCCAGCAGCTCCATCGGTCGTTCGAGTGGCACAGATACGCAGTATTTT | NA | once | TRBJ2-3 | TRBV5-1